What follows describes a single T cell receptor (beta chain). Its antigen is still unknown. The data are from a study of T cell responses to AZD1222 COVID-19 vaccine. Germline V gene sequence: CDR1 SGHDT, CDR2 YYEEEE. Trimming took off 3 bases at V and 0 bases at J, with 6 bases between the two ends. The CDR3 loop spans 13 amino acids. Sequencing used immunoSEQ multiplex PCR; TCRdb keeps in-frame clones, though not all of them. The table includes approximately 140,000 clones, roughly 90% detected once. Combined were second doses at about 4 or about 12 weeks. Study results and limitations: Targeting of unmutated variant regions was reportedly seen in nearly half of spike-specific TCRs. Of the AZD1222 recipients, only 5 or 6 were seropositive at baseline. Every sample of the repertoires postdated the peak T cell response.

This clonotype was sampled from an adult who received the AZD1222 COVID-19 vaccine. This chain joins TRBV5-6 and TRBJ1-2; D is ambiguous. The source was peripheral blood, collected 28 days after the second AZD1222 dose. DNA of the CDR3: TGTGCCAGCAGCTGGGCAGCTAACTATGGCTACACCTTC. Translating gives CASSWAANYGYTF.